This T cell receptor (beta chain) stems from a study of blood T cell repertoires in COVID-19 (dated by TCRdb to between 2020 and 2021). The study in broad terms: The collaborator samples originated in the United States, Italy and Spain and spanned the acute and convalescent phases of COVID-19. The prospective study material was composed of cDNA or gDNA derived from T cells, B-cell-depleted T cells, or PBMCs. Deeply sampled blood TCRbeta repertoires from subjects exposed to, actively infected with, or recovered from COVID-19 were included in the dataset. A freely available public database, intended as a resource for researchers studying the immune response to SARS-CoV-2, is where the repertoires were released. Samples came from the ongoing ImmuneRACE study (first 160 participants) plus 1,254 subjects from 6 global collaborators. Nearly every sample came with metadata listing a de-identified subject ID, COVID-19 status, age in years and sex. Where available, HLA class I and class II types were taken from metadata supplied by the sample provider and were not determined by assay-based typing.

Measured from the cysteine to the phenylalanine, the CDR3 is 14 residues long. Only the CDR3 part of the read is kept: 42 bases, read in frame from the first base. The germline V gene (reference sequence) gives CDR1 as LNHDA and CDR2 as SQIVND. V loses 10 bases of germline sequence and J loses 5 bases, and the interval between the two ends is 19 bases. TCRbeta CDR3 regions were amplified from genomic DNA by means of the immunoSEQ Assay, a bias-controlled multiplex PCR. As for the authors' bioinformatics: The number of nucleated cells in each sample was estimated by amplification of reference gene primers within the assay. To quantify the absolute abundance of each unique TCRbeta CDR3 rearrangement, sequence reads were collapsed and filtered. For each sample, productive Simpson clonality was calculated by taking the square root of Simpson's diversity index across productive rearrangements. Entries here come from immuneACCESS through TCRdb and include only in-frame sequences with V and J called. Some clones fail to appear in such tables; in the studies checked, an unresolved V gene covers under half of the shortfall, and the cause of the remainder is unknown. The V and J calls and the clone size are those of that table, but D and trimming were determined from the DNA. For this sample the table gives about 45,000 clones, of which roughly 90% were detected only once. Together, the top ten hold 12% of the sample.

What the study reported, not specific to this receptor: The quantity of clinical and demographic metadata differed by source and by participant and was supplied without curation.

Collaborating institutions collected whole blood in K2EDTA tubes following their own protocols. For TCRbeta analysis, collaborators shipped samples as frozen whole blood, isolated PBMCs, or DNA extracted from either of those sample types. For this clone: No antigen is known for it. One base away there is no much larger clone; base qualities are not given.

The sequence derives from a human donor in a cohort sampled during active COVID-19. Here the chain combines TRBV19 and TRBJ2-3; 7 matching bases give a weak D call of TRBD1. Sequencing was done on a sample of peripheral blood. The DNA sequence follows: TGTGCCACCCAGGGGGAAGCGCGGGGAGATACGCAGTATTTT. Its translation reads: CATQGEARGDTQYF. Extended through the reference TRBV19 and TRBJ2-3 proteins, this CDR3 yields the full variable domain: DGGITQSPKYLFRKEGQNVTLSCEQNLNHDAMYWYRQDPGQGLRLIYYSQIVNDFQKGDIAEGYSVSREKKESFPLTVTSAQKNPTAFYLCATQGEARGDTQYFGPGTRLTVL.